This TCR beta chain was sequenced for a study of T cell responses to AZD1222 COVID-19 vaccine. Clones were read by immunoSEQ multiplex PCR, and TCRdb kept only the in-frame ones, dropping some. Of 130,000 to 150,000 clones listed, approximately 89% are singletons. J lost 10 bases, V lost 3 bases, and 8 bases had no gene match. This CDR3 region has 14 residues. The germline gives CDR1 SGDLS, CDR2 YYNGEE. Material: peripheral blood, obtained on day 0 of AZD1222 vaccination. This chain connects TRBV9 to TRBJ2-1; TRBD2 matches at 9 bases. The origin of this receptor is an adult in good health. The CDR3 reads CASSAPTSGGEQFF. CDR3 in DNA: TGTGCCAGCAGCGCTCCGACTAGCGGAGGGGAGCAGTTCTTC.